The 7 T cell receptor beta chains below all came from one sample that was sequenced in a study of T cell changes during pregnancy in multiple sclerosis. Repertoires were generated with immunoSEQ multiplex PCR, while TCRdb's copy carries only in-frame clones and drops some. This table holds about 33,000 clones, 90% to 95% found once. Sequences were derived from CD4+ T cells from peripheral blood mononuclear cells, sampled in the third trimester of pregnancy. The receptors were sampled from a female donor in good health, enrolled as a control in a pregnancy study.

V gene TRBV6-1 combines with J gene TRBJ2-7, with TRBD2 as a possible D gene (6 bases). Germline CDR1 MNHNS, CDR2 SASEGT. Trimming cost V 8 bases and J 5 bases, with 13 bases left between them. CDR3 length: 12 amino acids. The CDR3 is CASRRDVHEQYF. In DNA form, the CDR3 reads TGTGCCAGCCGGAGGGATGTCCACGAGCAGTACTTC.

The CDR3 DNA reads as TGTGCCAGCAGCCCCCTGACTAGCGGGGGGGGCAATGAGCAGTTCTTC. This encodes CASSPLTSGGGNEQFF. The chain carries TRBV14 and TRBJ2-1; 14 bases line up with TRBD2. The CDR3 is 16 residues long. J was trimmed by 6 bases and V by 4 bases; bases with no gene match: 5. CDR1 SGHDN and CDR2 FVKESK come from the germline V gene.

The rearrangement uses TRBV19 and TRBJ1-4; D ambiguous. Trimming shortened V by 8 bases and J by 6 bases, and 7 bases separated the two germline ends. CDR3 length equals 11 residues. The germline CDR1 and CDR2 sequences are LNHDA and SQIVND (reference sequence). DNA of the CDR3: TGTGCCAGTGGGCGGGATGAAAAACTGTTTTTT. Its protein product is CASGRDEKLFF.

The V and J genes are TRBV28 and TRBJ1-6; the D gene is possibly TRBD1 (6 bases). This CDR3 region has 17 residues. Trimming pared 3 bases from V and 0 bases from J, leaving 12 bases between. Germline V gives CDR1 MDHEN, CDR2 SYDVKM. The DNA for the CDR3 is TGTGCCAGCAGTTTTGGGGGCGCCAGCTCCTATAATTCACCCCTCCACTTT. This sequence encodes CASSFGGASSYNSPLHF.

This rearrangement joins TRBV7-9 to TRBJ2-1; D possibly corresponds to TRBD2 (6 bases). The CDR3 loop spans 16 amino acids. From germline, CDR1 is SEHNR and CDR2 FQNEAQ (reference sequence). Between the trimmed V and J ends, which lost 8 bases and 7 bases, there was a span of 24 bases. CDR3 sequence: CASRTRRAFRTNEQFF. The CDR3 DNA reads TGTGCCAGCCGAACCAGGAGGGCTTTTCGTACGAATGAGCAGTTCTTC.

This clone was recorded only once. The chain uses TRBV6-4 and TRBJ2-2; possible D gene TRBD1, 5 bases. The V gene's germline CDR1 is MRHNA and CDR2 SNTAGT. The CDR3 has 13 residues. V lost 3 bases and J lost 3, with 5 bases in between. The CDR3 DNA reads TGTGCCAGCAGTGAACAGGACACCGGGGAGCTGTTTTTT. As protein: CASSEQDTGELFF.

This chain links TRBV7-2 with TRBJ2-1; 15 bases match TRBD2. The CDR3 totals 16 residues. Germline V lookup: CDR1 SGHTA, CDR2 FQGNSA. The junction had 7 bases not matched to a gene; V was cut back by 4 bases and J by 9 bases. The CDR3 is CASSSLPGLAGGEQFF. The CDR3 bases are TGTGCCAGCAGCTCTTTACCGGGACTAGCGGGAGGTGAGCAGTTCTTC.